The 12 T cell receptor beta chains below were found in one sample sequenced in a study of shared clonotypes between healthy human individuals. Libraries were prepared by immunoSEQ multiplex PCR; TCRdb keeps only in-frame clonotypes and omits some of them. Of millions of clones listed, approximately 93% are singletons. Sequencing used naive CD4+ T cells from PBMCs. As to subset: CD45RA+ positively selected. The source of these receptors is a man younger than 35 in good health. Some clones in this sample may be carry-over from other donors' samples.

The rearrangement joins TRBV10-1 to TRBJ2-2; TRBD1 matches at 9 bases. The CDR3 runs to 16 residues. Germline CDR1 and CDR2: WNHNN and SYGVQD (reference sequence). After removal of 4 bases from V and 2 bases from J, the junction contained 5 bases not matched to a gene. The CDR3 sequence is CASSGTGVTNTGELFF. The CDR3 DNA reads TGCGCCAGCAGTGGGACAGGGGTGACCAACACCGGGGAGCTGTTTTTT.

CDR3 bases: TGCGCCAGCAGCCCTTCGTTTAGCGGGAATTCTCTCGAGCAGTACTTC. This encodes CASSPSFSGNSLEQYF. V usage is TRBV5-1 and J usage is TRBJ2-7; 8 nucleotides agree with TRBD2. Germline V gene lookup returns CDR1 SGHRS and CDR2 YFSETQ. This CDR3 spans 16 amino acids. J lost 6 bases, V lost 4 bases, and 15 bases had no gene match.

This rearrangement joins TRBV18 to TRBJ2-5, with D tentatively TRBD1 or TRBD2 (5 bases each). The germline V gene has CDR1 KGHSH and CDR2 LQKENI. CDR3 length: 16 amino acids. V dropped 4 bases and J dropped 1 base, with 16 bases sitting between them. The CDR3 loop is CASSLGRQEVQETQYF. CDR3 nucleotides: TGTGCCAGCTCACTGGGACGCCAGGAGGTCCAAGAGACCCAGTACTTC. Together with reference TRBV18 and TRBJ2-5, the CDR3 gives the full variable domain: NAGVMQNPRHLVRRRGQEARLRCSPMKGHSHVYWYRQLPEEGLKFMVYLQKENIIDESGMPKERFSAEFPKEGPSILRIQQVVRGDSAAYFCASSLGRQEVQETQYFGPGTRLLVL.

This clone was seen only once. The chain couples TRBV21-1 to TRBJ1-5; the D call of TRBD1 is as the table states it, not checked on the DNA. TRBV21-1 is flagged as a pseudogene. This CDR3 comprises 16 residues. CDR3 loop: CASSKGAGHSNQPQHF. Here the CDR3 DNA reads TGTGCCAGCAGCAAAGGGGCAGGGCATAGCAATCAGCCCCAGCATTTT.

With regard to this clone: The same CDR3 arises from other DNA sequences in this sample as well. The chain combines TRBV20-1 with TRBJ1-2; D remains ambiguous. Germline CDR1 DFQATT, CDR2 SNEGSKA (reference sequence). The CDR3 is 11 residues long. With 3 bases removed from V and 5 bases from J, the gap between germline ends came to 7 bases. CDR3 sequence reads: CSASTGYGYTF. As DNA, the CDR3 is TGCAGTGCTAGTACGGGGTATGGCTACACCTTC.

The J gene is TRBJ2-3, the V gene TRBV7-9; D assignment may be TRBD1 or TRBD2 (5 bases each). Per germline, CDR1 SEHNR and CDR2 FQNEAQ (reference sequence). V was cut by 5 bases and J by 1 base, with 10 bases left in between. This CDR3 region has 14 residues. The CDR3 bases are TGTGCCAGCAGCCCTGGGGGAGGCACAGATACGCAGTATTTT. Translation gives CASSPGGGTDTQYF.

Worth noting for this clone: Other DNA sequences in the sample encode the same CDR3. The chain recombines TRBV5-1 with TRBJ2-7; 7 bases are shared with TRBD1. Germline-derived CDR1 and CDR2 are SGHRS and YFSETQ. The J segment lost 7 bases and the V segment lost 0 bases, leaving 4 bases of the junction unmatched. The CDR3 contains 13 residues. The CDR3 nucleotides are TGCGCCAGCAGCTTGGGTACAGGGGATGAGCAGTACTTC. This codes for CASSLGTGDEQYF.

This clone was seen more than once but under ten times. Lacking the conserved final phenylalanine or tryptophan, this CDR3 likely reflects a read error. It is unclear where the CDR3 begins or ends on the DNA, so no DNA is shown, and the CDR3 is as TCRdb lists it. This sequence joins TRBV5-3 and TRBJ1-1; the DNA was not used to check the table's D call, TRBD1. TRBV5-3 is filed as an ORF, its function uncertain. Including both end residues, the CDR3 is 9 amino acids long. The CDR3: CARSLALGG.

This rearrangement joins TRBV6-6 to TRBJ2-7, with 9 positions matching TRBD1. This CDR3 comprises 14 residues. Trimming removed 5 bases from V and 3 bases from J; junction bases left unmatched: 5. CDR1 and CDR2 (germline): MNHNY, SVGAGI (reference sequence). CDR3 amino acids: CASSVGQGVYEQYF. In nucleotides, the CDR3 is TGTGCCAGCAGTGTGGGACAGGGCGTCTACGAGCAGTACTTC.

The chain links TRBV6-4 to TRBJ2-3, with 13 bases fitting TRBD2. Germline V gene lookup returns CDR1 MRHNA and CDR2 SNTAGT. The CDR3 runs to 18 residues. V was pared by 6 bases and J by 6 bases, with 15 bases of the junction left unmatched. The CDR3: CASREPLGTSGIGDTQYF. Written as DNA, the CDR3 is TGTGCCAGCAGGGAACCCCTTGGGACTAGCGGGATCGGGGATACGCAGTATTTT.

The CDR3 bases are TGTGCCAGCTCACCTGGGGTCTACACCTCATCTTACGAGCAGTACTTC. It is translated as CASSPGVYTSSYEQYF. This chain links TRBV18 with TRBJ2-7, with no clear D. The V gene lost 3 bases and the J gene lost 4 bases, with 19 bases spanning the gap. The length of the CDR3 is 16 residues. Germline CDR1 reads KGHSH; CDR2 reads LQKENI.

The V gene is TRBV5-1, the J gene TRBJ2-7, with D possibly matching TRBD1 (5 bases). The CDR3 runs to 15 residues. CDR1 is SGHRS and CDR2 is YFSETQ in the germline V gene. V was shortened by 1 base and J by 2 bases, with 13 bases between the two germline ends. CDR3 sequence reads: CASSLQSGSPYEQYF. The CDR3, as DNA: TGCGCCAGCAGCTTGCAGTCAGGGTCCCCCTACGAGCAGTACTTC.